Described below is a single TCR beta chain sequence and its context. This sample is part of a study of blood T cell repertoires in COVID-19. The overall study: Both acute and convalescent COVID-19 samples were obtained from the United States, Italy and Spain. In each case, the material was cDNA or gDNA derived from T cells, B-cell-depleted T cells, or PBMCs.

Seattle patient enrollment occurred during active infection, with longitudinal follow-up thereafter. In the source study's methods: Nucleated cell number was recorded as an estimate derived from reference gene primer amplification. Profiling relied on immunoSEQ multiplex PCR, and the TCRdb table lists in-frame clones only, not all of them. V, J and clone size are taken as reported in that table, and D and trimming were inferred from the DNA itself. This sample yields 250,000 to 400,000 clones, of which 85% to 90% are seen a single time; roughly 2.8% belongs to the top ten. The source material was peripheral blood. The receptor was derived from a woman in her thirties with COVID-19, enrolled during active disease.

DNA for the CDR3: TGTGCCAGCACTGGACTAGCGGGTCACCAAGAGACCCAGTACTTC. Protein product: CASTGLAGHQETQYF. The rearrangement links TRBV25-1 to TRBJ2-5, with 11 bases fitting TRBD2. This CDR3 has 15 residues. Germline CDR1 is MGHDK and CDR2 is SYGVNS. V lost 7 bases and J lost 0; bases outside the gene matches: 4.